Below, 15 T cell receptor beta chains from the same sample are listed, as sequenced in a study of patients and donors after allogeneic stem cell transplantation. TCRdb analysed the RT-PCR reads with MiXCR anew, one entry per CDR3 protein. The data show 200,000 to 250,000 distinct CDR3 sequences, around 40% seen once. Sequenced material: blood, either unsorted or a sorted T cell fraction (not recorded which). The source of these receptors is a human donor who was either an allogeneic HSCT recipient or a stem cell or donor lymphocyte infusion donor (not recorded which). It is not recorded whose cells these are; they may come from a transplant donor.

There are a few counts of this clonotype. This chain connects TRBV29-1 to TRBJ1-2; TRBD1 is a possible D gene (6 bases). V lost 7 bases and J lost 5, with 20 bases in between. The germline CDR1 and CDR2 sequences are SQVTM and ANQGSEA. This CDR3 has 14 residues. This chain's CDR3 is CSGKQGGSGYGYTF. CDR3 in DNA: TGCAGCGGGAAACAGGGAGGGTCTGGTTATGGCTACACCTTC.

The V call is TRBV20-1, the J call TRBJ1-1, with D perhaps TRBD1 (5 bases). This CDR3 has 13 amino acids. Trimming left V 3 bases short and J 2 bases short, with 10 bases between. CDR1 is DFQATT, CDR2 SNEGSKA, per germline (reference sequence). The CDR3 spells CSAREQDNTEAFF. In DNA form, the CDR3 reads TGCAGTGCTAGGGAACAGGATAACACTGAAGCTTTCTTT.

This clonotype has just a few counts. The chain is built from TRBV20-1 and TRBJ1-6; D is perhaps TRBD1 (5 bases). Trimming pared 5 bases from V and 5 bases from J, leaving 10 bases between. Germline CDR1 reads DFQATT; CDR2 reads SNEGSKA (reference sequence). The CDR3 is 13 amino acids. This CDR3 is CSAGRGNNSPLHF. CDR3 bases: TGCAGTGCTGGCCGGGGCAATAATTCACCCCTCCACTTT.

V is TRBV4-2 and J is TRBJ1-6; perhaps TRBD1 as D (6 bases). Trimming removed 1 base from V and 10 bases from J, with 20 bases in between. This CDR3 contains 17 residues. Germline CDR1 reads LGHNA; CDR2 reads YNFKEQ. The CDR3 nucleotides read TGTGCCAGCAGCCAAGCCGTACAGGGAACAGCGGCATCACCCCTCCACTTT. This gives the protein CASSQAVQGTAASPLHF.

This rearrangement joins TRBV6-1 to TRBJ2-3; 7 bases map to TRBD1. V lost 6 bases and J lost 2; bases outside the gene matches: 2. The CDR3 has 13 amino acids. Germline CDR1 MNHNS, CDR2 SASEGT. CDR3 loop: CASRTGDTDTQYF. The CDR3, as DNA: TGTGCCAGCAGAACAGGGGACACAGATACGCAGTATTTT.

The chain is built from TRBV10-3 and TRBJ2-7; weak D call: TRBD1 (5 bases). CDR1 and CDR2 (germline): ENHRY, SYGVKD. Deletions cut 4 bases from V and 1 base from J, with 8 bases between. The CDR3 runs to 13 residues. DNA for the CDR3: TGTGCCATCAGTGGTGACAGTTCCTACGAGCAGTACTTC. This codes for CAISGDSSYEQYF.

Here the CDR3 DNA reads TGCAGTGCTCCCTCGGGACTGGCCGCCTACGAGCAGTACTTC. Protein product: CSAPSGLAAYEQYF. The gene calls are TRBV20-1 and TRBJ2-7; possible D gene TRBD2, 6 bases. V was shortened by 5 bases and J by 2 bases, with 16 bases between the two germline ends. CDR3 length: 14 residues. From germline, CDR1 is DFQATT and CDR2 SNEGSKA (reference sequence).

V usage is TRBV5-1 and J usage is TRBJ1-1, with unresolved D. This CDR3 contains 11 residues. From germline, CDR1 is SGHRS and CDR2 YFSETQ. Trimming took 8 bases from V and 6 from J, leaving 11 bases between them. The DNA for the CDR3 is TGCGCCAGTACGGTCGGCGCTGAAGCTTTCTTT. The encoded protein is CASTVGAEAFF.

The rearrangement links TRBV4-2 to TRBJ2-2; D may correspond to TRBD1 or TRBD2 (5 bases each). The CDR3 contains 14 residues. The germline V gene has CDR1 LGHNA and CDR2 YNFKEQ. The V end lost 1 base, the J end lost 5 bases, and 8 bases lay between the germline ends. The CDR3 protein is CASSQGDRTGELFF. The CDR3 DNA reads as TGTGCCAGCAGCCAAGGGGACCGGACCGGGGAGCTGTTTTTT.

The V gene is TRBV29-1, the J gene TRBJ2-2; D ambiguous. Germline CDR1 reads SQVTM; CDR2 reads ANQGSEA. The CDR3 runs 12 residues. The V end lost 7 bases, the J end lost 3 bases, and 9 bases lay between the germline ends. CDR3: CSAYADTGELFF. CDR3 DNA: TGCAGCGCCTACGCGGACACCGGGGAGCTGTTTTTT.

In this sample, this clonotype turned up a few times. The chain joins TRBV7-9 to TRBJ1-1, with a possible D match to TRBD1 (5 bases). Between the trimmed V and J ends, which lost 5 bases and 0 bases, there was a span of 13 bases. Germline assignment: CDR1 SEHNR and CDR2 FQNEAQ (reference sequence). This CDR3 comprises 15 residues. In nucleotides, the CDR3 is TGTGCCAGCAGCCTTCTGACAGACTTGAACACTGAAGCTTTCTTT. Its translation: CASSLLTDLNTEAFF.

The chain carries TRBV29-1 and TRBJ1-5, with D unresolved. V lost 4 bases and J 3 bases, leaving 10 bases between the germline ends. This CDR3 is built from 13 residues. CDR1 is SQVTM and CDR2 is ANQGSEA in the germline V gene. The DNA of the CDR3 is TGCAGCGTTGGAGGTGGGAACAATCAGCCCCAGCATTTT. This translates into CSVGGGNNQPQHF.

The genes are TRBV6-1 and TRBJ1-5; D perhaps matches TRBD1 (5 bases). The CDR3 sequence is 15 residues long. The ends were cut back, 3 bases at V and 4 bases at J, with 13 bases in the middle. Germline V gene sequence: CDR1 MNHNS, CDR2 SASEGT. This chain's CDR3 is CASSESGERNQPQHF. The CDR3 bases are TGTGCCAGCAGTGAGTCGGGGGAACGGAATCAGCCCCAGCATTTT.

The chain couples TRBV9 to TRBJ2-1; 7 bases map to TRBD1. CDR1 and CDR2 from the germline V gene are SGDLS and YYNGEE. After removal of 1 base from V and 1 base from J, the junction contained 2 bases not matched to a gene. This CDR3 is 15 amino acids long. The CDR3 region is CASSVRDRSYNEQFF. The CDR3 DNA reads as TGTGCCAGCAGCGTAAGGGACAGATCCTACAATGAGCAGTTCTTC.

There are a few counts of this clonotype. DNA for the CDR3: TGTGCCAGCAGCCAAGGGACGGGAGATACGCAGTATTTT. This encodes CASSQGTGDTQYF. V and J are TRBV4-2 and TRBJ2-3; the D is unclear. The ends were cut back, 1 base at V and 5 bases at J, with 7 bases in the middle. Germline V gene sequence: CDR1 LGHNA, CDR2 YNFKEQ. The CDR3 is made up of 13 amino acids.